Presented here are 9 T cell receptor beta chains from one specimen sequenced in a study of blood T cell repertoires in COVID-19. The table came from immunoSEQ multiplex PCR; TCRdb's copy has only in-frame clones and leaves some out. The profile shows some 250,000 clones, 88% of them singletons. The source material was peripheral blood. The receptors were gathered from a woman aged 40 to 55 who had recovered from COVID-19.

CDR3 in DNA: TGTGCCAGCAGCCGGGGACAGACTCTAGGCTACACCTTC. This sequence encodes CASSRGQTLGYTF. The chain links TRBV7-9 to TRBJ1-2, with 7 bases aligning to TRBD1. Germline-derived CDR1 and CDR2 are SEHNR and FQNEAQ (reference sequence). CDR3 length: 13 amino acids. V gave up 5 bases and J gave up 8 bases; unmatched junction bases: 8. Drawing the rest from reference TRBV7-9 and TRBJ1-2, the complete variable domain is DTGVSQNPRHKITKRGQNVTFRCDPISEHNRLYWYRQTLGQGPEFLTYFQNEAQLEKSRLLSDRFSAERPKGSFSTLEIQRTEQGDSAMYLCASSRGQTLGYTFGSGTRLTVV.

The J gene is TRBJ2-1, the V gene TRBV27; TRBD2 might be the D (5 bases). Deletions cut 4 bases from V and 9 bases from J, with 22 bases between. The CDR3 contains 16 residues. CDR1 and CDR2 (germline): MNHEY, SMNVEV (reference sequence). The DNA for the CDR3 is TGTGCCAGCAGTTCCCCTAGCCCCGGCCGGGCGGTTGAGCAGTTCTTC. Protein: CASSSPSPGRAVEQFF.

The chain combines TRBV7-9 with TRBJ2-7, with 11 bases matching TRBD2. The CDR3 sequence is 15 residues long. In germline, CDR1 is SEHNR, CDR2 FQNEAQ (reference sequence). V trimming: 5 bases; J trimming: 5 bases; junction bases outside the gene matches: 8. The CDR3 loop reads CASSLLAGARDEQYF. The CDR3 nucleotides are TGTGCCAGCAGCCTACTAGCGGGAGCGCGCGACGAGCAGTACTTC.

The rearrangement uses TRBV30 and TRBJ1-1; D ambiguous. This CDR3 is built from 11 residues. V shed 5 bases and J shed 7 bases, with 11 bases lying between them. The germline gives CDR1 GTSNPN, CDR2 SVGIG (reference sequence). The CDR3 reads CAWGRTGEAFF. CDR3 nucleotides: TGTGCCTGGGGCAGGACTGGTGAAGCTTTCTTT.

The J gene is TRBJ1-1, the V gene TRBV6-5, with D tentatively TRBD1 (6 bases). Deletions cut 6 bases from V and 1 base from J, with 12 bases between. Germline CDR1 MNHEY, CDR2 SVGAGI. The CDR3 loop spans 14 amino acids. CDR3 residues: CASRDSPENTEAFF. The CDR3, as DNA: TGTGCCAGCAGGGACAGTCCTGAGAACACTGAAGCTTTCTTT.

The gene calls are TRBV7-9 and TRBJ1-2; D unresolved. CDR1 and CDR2 from the germline V gene are SEHNR and FQNEAQ (reference sequence). V was cut by 1 base and J by 8 bases, with 11 bases left in between. The CDR3 sequence is 13 residues long. The CDR3 loop is CASSLERAGGYTF. The CDR3 DNA is TGTGCCAGCAGCTTAGAGCGGGCAGGAGGCTACACCTTC.

The V gene is TRBV7-2, the J gene TRBJ1-5; 7 nucleotides align to TRBD1. Germline V CDR1 and CDR2: SGHTA, FQGNSA. The CDR3 is 15 residues long. V dropped 6 bases and J dropped 0; count of bases not matched to a gene: 5. For the CDR3, the DNA is TGTGCCAGCAGGCCAGGGGGGACTAGCAATCAGCCCCAGCATTTT. This codes for CASRPGGTSNQPQHF.

V is TRBV11-2 and J is TRBJ2-7; TRBD2 is a possible D gene (6 bases). V lost 5 bases to trimming and J lost 1 base, with 12 bases between them. In germline, CDR1 is SGHAT, CDR2 FQNNGV. This CDR3 is 14 amino acids long. This CDR3 is CASSPLGGSYEQYF. The CDR3 DNA reads TGTGCCAGCAGCCCCCTGGGGGGATCCTACGAGCAGTACTTC. The full variable domain, completed using reference TRBV11-2 and TRBJ2-7, is EAGVAQSPRYKIIEKRQSVAFWCNPISGHATLYWYQQILGQGPKLLIQFQNNGVVDDSQLPKDRFSAERLKGVDSTLKIQPAKLEDSAVYLCASSPLGGSYEQYFGPGTRLTVT.

CDR3 in amino acids: CASSTRQAGYTF. The CDR3, as DNA: TGTGCCAGCAGCACGCGACAGGCTGGCTACACCTTC. The chain links TRBV13 to TRBJ1-2; TRBD1 is a possible D gene (6 bases). Germline V gene sequence: CDR1 PRHDT, CDR2 FYEKMQ (reference sequence). The CDR3 has 12 amino acids. Between the trimmed V and J ends, which lost 5 bases and 7 bases, there was a span of 11 bases.